This T cell receptor beta chain stems from a study of control samples from healthy donors and cancer patients. Only in-frame clones appear in the TCRdb table, and some are missing; sequencing was by immunoSEQ multiplex PCR. The profile shows 120,000 or so clones, more than 75% of them singletons. Germline lookup yields CDR1 SNHLY and CDR2 FYNNEI. The CDR3 totals 13 residues. With 7 bases removed from V and 5 bases from J, the gap between germline ends came to 14 bases. This TCR was sampled from a man aged 40-49 years in good health. The sequencing input was blood. The chain links TRBV2 to TRBJ1-1; D remains unclear. The CDR3 DNA sequence: TGTGCCAGCATGGAGGACTTAGGGACTGAAGCTTTCTTT. As protein: CASMEDLGTEAFF.